The 24 T cell receptor beta chains listed next were all sequenced from one sample in a study of blood T cell repertoires in COVID-19. The repertoire was sequenced with immunoSEQ multiplex PCR; TCRdb's copy has only in-frame clones and lacks some. The sample has approximately 270,000 clones, approximately 84% seen once. Specimen: peripheral blood. The receptors stem from a person aged 65-85 years with COVID-19, enrolled during active disease.

The gene calls are TRBV5-4 and TRBJ2-7; 8 bases match TRBD1. Trimming removed 4 bases from V and 0 bases from J; junction bases left unmatched: 15. This CDR3 is built from 18 residues. In germline, CDR1 is SGHNT, CDR2 YYREEE (reference sequence). CDR3 sequence (DNA): TGTGCCAGCAGCCCCCGAACCGGGCAGGGGGCCAGCTCCTACGAGCAGTACTTC. This encodes CASSPRTGQGASSYEQYF.

This chain joins TRBV29-1 and TRBJ1-5, with a possible D match to TRBD1 (6 bases). Germline assignment: CDR1 SQVTM and CDR2 ANQGSEA. The V and J ends lost 6 bases and 3 bases respectively, with 12 bases between them. CDR3 length: 13 residues. CDR3 nucleotide sequence: TGCAGCGTCGGCCACAGGGTCAATCAGCCCCAGCATTTT. Protein: CSVGHRVNQPQHF. Complete variable domain (other parts from reference TRBV29-1 and TRBJ1-5): SAVISQKPSRDICQRGTSLTIQCQVDSQVTMMFWYRQQPGQSLTLIATANQGSEATYESGFVIDKFPISRPNLTFSTLTVSNMSPEDSSIYLCSVGHRVNQPQHFGDGTRLSIL.

This clone was counted a few times. This chain joins TRBV6-2 or TRBV6-3 and TRBJ2-7, with TRBD1 identical over 8 bases. J was trimmed by 4 bases and V by 2 bases; bases with no gene match: 16. Germline V gene data show CDR1 as MNHEY and CDR2 as SVGEGT. The CDR3 is made up of 18 amino acids. The CDR3 is CASSYTGGIVTNLYEQYF. Written as DNA, the CDR3 is TGTGCCAGCAGTTACACAGGGGGAATTGTAACTAACCTTTACGAGCAGTACTTC.

This sequence joins TRBV27 and TRBJ1-5; 7 nucleotides align to TRBD1. The V and J ends lost 5 bases and 6 bases, in that order; junction bases with no gene match: 16. This CDR3 comprises 17 residues. Germline V gene data show CDR1 as MNHEY and CDR2 as SMNVEV (reference sequence). CDR3 nucleotides: TGTGCCAGCAGTCCGACTAACAGGGGAATTGGTGTTCAGCCCCAGCATTTT. This translates into CASSPTNRGIGVQPQHF.

This rearrangement joins TRBV29-1 to TRBJ1-1; D gene ambiguous. There are 11 residues in the CDR3. Germline CDR1 SQVTM, CDR2 ANQGSEA. V lost 6 bases and J 0 bases, leaving 5 bases between the germline ends. The CDR3 protein is CSVGLNTEAFF. The CDR3 nucleotides are TGCAGCGTCGGGTTGAACACTGAAGCTTTCTTT.

The chain links TRBV5-1 to TRBJ2-7; tentatively, D is TRBD1 (5 bases). V lost 3 bases and J 0 bases, leaving 10 bases between the germline ends. The CDR3 is 14 residues long. Per the germline V gene, CDR1 is SGHRS and CDR2 is YFSETQ. CDR3 nucleotides: TGCGCCAGCAGCTCGACAGCAACCTCCTACGAGCAGTACTTC. It translates to CASSSTATSYEQYF.

The chain is built from TRBV7-6 and TRBJ2-2, with D hard to call. The germline V and J ends were trimmed by 5 bases and 7 bases, with 17 bases remaining between them. Germline V gene lookup returns CDR1 SGHVS and CDR2 FNYEAQ. This CDR3 has 15 amino acids. CDR3 coding DNA: TGTGCCAGCAGCCAAGCCGGATCCTCGGGCGGGGAGCTGTTTTTT. Protein: CASSQAGSSGGELFF.

V gene TRBV5-1 combines with J gene TRBJ2-7; possibly TRBD1 for D (5 bases). The CDR3 consists of 18 residues. Germline assignment: CDR1 SGHRS and CDR2 YFSETQ. V was clipped by 0 bases and J by 2 bases, with 21 bases between them. The DNA for the CDR3 is TGCGCCAGCAGCTTGGCCTTCGATCTAGGACAACGAACCTACGAGCAGTACTTC. Protein: CASSLAFDLGQRTYEQYF. The full variable domain, in which reference TRBV5-1 and TRBJ2-7 provide the parts outside the CDR3, is KAGVTQTPRYLIKTRGQQVTLSCSPISGHRSVSWYQQTPGQGLQFLFEYFSETQRNKGNFPGRFSGRQFSNSRSEMNVSTLELGDSALYLCASSLAFDLGQRTYEQYFGPGTRLTVT.

The chain has TRBV7-8 and TRBJ2-5; 7 nucleotides agree with TRBD1. The V segment lost 0 bases and the J segment 5 bases; nucleotides outside the gene matches: 12. Germline V lookup: CDR1 SGHVS, CDR2 FQNEAQ. The CDR3 has 17 amino acids. The CDR3 sequence is CASSLAQGRGSFETQYF. Here the CDR3 DNA reads TGTGCCAGCAGCTTAGCGCAGGGCAGGGGGAGTTTTGAGACCCAGTACTTC.

The chain couples TRBV6-5 to TRBJ2-7; 10 bases are shared with TRBD1. Germline V gene sequence: CDR1 MNHEY, CDR2 SVGAGI. There are 14 residues in the CDR3. V was pared by 6 bases and J by 2 bases, with 4 bases of the junction left unmatched. Here the CDR3 DNA reads TGTGCCAGCAGCTACGACAGGGGGCCCTACGAGCAGTACTTC. This sequence encodes CASSYDRGPYEQYF.

The chain uses TRBV3-1 (or the pseudogene TRBV3-2) and TRBJ1-2, with 11 bases lining up with TRBD1. Looked up from germline, CDR1 is LGHDT and CDR2 is YNNKEL (reference sequence). There are 14 residues in the CDR3. J gave up 6 bases and V 4 bases, and 4 bases lay outside the gene matches. The CDR3, as DNA: TGTGCCAGCAGCCCCCGGGACAGGGGGGATGGCTACACCTTC. This gives the protein CASSPRDRGDGYTF.

J is TRBJ1-5 and V is TRBV6-1; D is unresolved. Germline CDR1 MNHNS, CDR2 SASEGT. CDR3 length: 15 residues. V was clipped by 3 bases and J by 0 bases, with 9 bases between them. CDR3 protein: CASSEGVYSNQPQHF. The CDR3 DNA reads as TGTGCCAGCAGTGAGGGAGTTTATAGCAATCAGCCCCAGCATTTT.

This clone came up a few times. The rearrangement joins TRBV5-1 to TRBJ2-1; maybe TRBD2 (5 bases). Looked up from germline, CDR1 is SGHRS and CDR2 is YFSETQ. The CDR3 covers 16 residues. The V end was cut by 4 bases, the J end by 5 bases, with 19 bases between. In DNA, the CDR3 is TGCGCCAGCAGCGGAGTGGACGTCGGGGAAAACAATGAGCAGTTCTTC. Amino acid sequence: CASSGVDVGENNEQFF.

The V call is TRBV7-9, the J call TRBJ2-3; 13 nucleotides line up with TRBD2. Germline lookup yields CDR1 SEHNR and CDR2 FQNEAQ (reference sequence). The CDR3 has 17 amino acids. The junction had 10 bases not matched to a gene; V was cut back by 4 bases and J by 6 bases. The chain's CDR3 is CASSSWTSGRSGDTQYF. The DNA of the CDR3 is TGTGCCAGCAGCTCATGGACTAGCGGGAGATCTGGGGATACGCAGTATTTT. Full variable domain (remainder filled in from reference TRBV7-9 and TRBJ2-3): DTGVSQNPRHKITKRGQNVTFRCDPISEHNRLYWYRQTLGQGPEFLTYFQNEAQLEKSRLLSDRFSAERPKGSFSTLEIQRTEQGDSAMYLCASSSWTSGRSGDTQYFGPGTRLTVL.

The chain carries TRBV7-3 and TRBJ2-5, with D unclear. The CDR3 covers 13 residues. CDR1 SGHTA and CDR2 FQGTGA come from the germline V gene. The V and J ends lost 0 bases and 5 bases respectively, with 7 bases between them. This chain's CDR3 is CASSLTALETQYF. The CDR3, as DNA: TGTGCCAGCAGCTTAACGGCCCTGGAGACCCAGTACTTC. The whole variable domain, filled in from reference TRBV7-3 and TRBJ2-5, reads GAGVSQTPSNKVTEKGKYVELRCDPISGHTALYWYRQSLGQGPEFLIYFQGTGAADDSGLPNDRFFAVRPEGSVSTLKIQRTERGDSAVYLCASSLTALETQYFGPGTRLLVL.

V gene TRBV27 combines with J gene TRBJ2-7; possible D gene TRBD1, 6 bases. Trimming stripped 6 bases from V and 3 bases from J, with 15 bases between. This CDR3 has 14 amino acids. The germline V gene encodes CDR1 MNHEY and CDR2 SMNVEV (reference sequence). The CDR3 region is CASSFRDKYYEQYF. DNA for the CDR3: TGTGCCAGCAGCTTCCGGGACAAGTACTACGAGCAGTACTTC.

The chain uses TRBV7-2 and TRBJ1-6; no firm D call. This CDR3 is 12 amino acids long. The germline V gene has CDR1 SGHTA and CDR2 FQGNSA. V lost 0 bases and J lost 10, with 4 bases in between. CDR3 residues: CASSLAGSPLHF. CDR3 in DNA: TGTGCCAGCAGCTTAGCTGGCTCACCCCTCCACTTT. Full variable domain (remainder filled in from reference TRBV7-2 and TRBJ1-6): GAGVSQSPSNKVTEKGKDVELRCDPISGHTALYWYRQSLGQGLEFLIYFQGNSAPDKSGLPSDRFSAERTGGSVSTLTIQRTQQEDSAVYLCASSLAGSPLHFGNGTRLTVT.

V gene TRBV30 combines with J gene TRBJ2-1; the D gene is possibly TRBD2 (6 bases). Trimming shortened V by 3 bases and J by 8 bases, and 20 bases separated the two germline ends. CDR3 length: 15 amino acids. Germline V gives CDR1 GTSNPN, CDR2 SVGIG (reference sequence). The CDR3, as DNA: TGTGCCTGGAGGACGCCGGGACTGTTAGACGATGAGCAGTTCTTC. Amino acids: CAWRTPGLLDDEQFF.

J is TRBJ2-2 and V is TRBV3-1 (or the pseudogene TRBV3-2), with 12 bases matching TRBD2. Germline V gene lookup returns CDR1 LGHDT and CDR2 YNNKEL (reference sequence). This CDR3 has 15 amino acids. The trim removed 4 bases at V and 7 bases at J, leaving 4 bases unmatched. For the CDR3, the DNA is TGTGCCAGCAGCCCTAGCGGGAGGGCCATCGGGGAGCTGTTTTTT. Translating it yields CASSPSGRAIGELFF.

The chain is built from TRBV15 and TRBJ1-5, with D possibly matching TRBD1 (6 bases). In germline, CDR1 is LNHNV, CDR2 YYDKDF (reference sequence). This CDR3 is 14 amino acids long. Trimming pared 4 bases from V and 5 bases from J, leaving 12 bases between. Written as DNA, the CDR3 is TGTGCCACCAGCAAGCGGGACAAAGATCAGCCCCAGCATTTT. Translation: CATSKRDKDQPQHF.

The gene calls are TRBV29-1 and TRBJ2-5; D is unresolved. Germline CDR1 SQVTM, CDR2 ANQGSEA. The CDR3 contains 11 residues. Trimming cost V 4 bases and J 5 bases, with 8 bases left between them. CDR3 sequence reads: CSVVSVETQYF. As DNA, the CDR3 is TGCAGCGTTGTCAGCGTGGAGACCCAGTACTTC.

The J gene is TRBJ2-2, the V gene TRBV5-6, with TRBD2 identical over 8 bases. The CDR3 runs to 15 residues. With 0 bases clipped from V and 6 bases from J, the junction kept 4 bases outside the gene matches. In germline, CDR1 is SGHDT, CDR2 YYEEEE. As DNA, the CDR3 is TGTGCCAGCAGCTTGGGGACTAGCAGTTCCGGGGAGCTGTTTTTT. It is translated as CASSLGTSSSGELFF.

The table lists this clone with many counts. The genes are TRBV3-1 (or the pseudogene TRBV3-2) and TRBJ1-2; no reliable D call. The V end was cut by 4 bases, the J end by 3 bases, with 12 bases between. The CDR3 covers 14 residues. Germline V gene lookup returns CDR1 LGHDT and CDR2 YNNKEL (reference sequence). CDR3 loop: CASSRAGSDYGYTF. CDR3 nucleotides: TGTGCCAGCAGCCGGGCAGGATCAGACTATGGCTACACCTTC.

The chain has TRBV7-2 and TRBJ2-3; 11 bases match TRBD2. CDR3 length: 16 residues. The V gene's germline CDR1 is SGHTA and CDR2 FQGNSA. Trimming removed 4 bases from V and 0 bases from J; junction bases left unmatched: 3. Here the CDR3 DNA reads TGTGCCAGCAGCTCGCGACTAGCGGGGAGCACAGATACGCAGTATTTT. Amino acids: CASSSRLAGSTDTQYF.